This T cell receptor beta chain was found in a study of control samples from healthy donors and cancer patients. Germline values: CDR1 ENHRY, CDR2 SYGVKD. The CDR3 is 17 residues long. V shed 0 bases and J shed 3 bases, with 12 bases lying between them. Some clones are missing from TCRdb's copy, which holds only in-frame ones; the method was immunoSEQ multiplex PCR. The table shows tens of thousands of clones, with roughly 90% occurring only once. The J gene is TRBJ1-6, the V gene TRBV10-3, with D possibly being TRBD1 (6 bases). This receptor was taken from a man under 40 with colorectal cancer. The sample taken for sequencing was PBMCs. CDR3 sequence (DNA): TGTGCCATCAGTGAGTCAGGTGGGGGGCGCTATAATTCACCCCTCCACTTT. Protein sequence: CAISESGGGRYNSPLHF.